This T cell receptor (beta chain) was captured in a study of blood T cells in healthy people across ages. In the study overall: For every two T cells, template switching captured about one barcoded beta molecule.

This clonotype was picked up a small number of times. The antigen remains undetermined. Study findings and constraints: TCR beta diversity, measured per million T cells, fell in a roughly linear way with age. Naive T cell percentage and TCR beta diversity correlated strongly.

Through a sample-barcoded 5' primer and a J-beta primer mix, a second PCR was run for 7 to 11 cycles. In TCRdb, the 5' RACE reads were re-called with MiXCR into one record per CDR3 protein. The table shows around 900,000 distinct CDR3 sequences, with more than 25% occurring only once. Germline-derived CDR1 and CDR2 are SGHAT and FQNNGV. With 3 bases removed from V and 5 bases from J, the gap between germline ends came to 14 bases. The CDR3 sequence is 14 residues long. The V call is TRBV11-2, the J call TRBJ2-7; D is possibly TRBD1 or TRBD2 (6 bases each). The sequence was collected from an elderly woman in good health. The sequencing input was blood. The CDR3 DNA reads TGTGCCAGCAGCTTTTACATGGAGGGGGACGAGCAGTACTTC. It specifies CASSFYMEGDEQYF.